This T cell receptor (beta chain) was sequenced in a study of vaccination effects on CD4 cells after COVID-19. This CDR3 is built from 14 residues. Germline loops: CDR1 SGHAT, CDR2 FQNNGV. Trimming at V came to 3 bases and at J to 10 bases, leaving 5 bases not matched to a gene. Of note for this clone: The antigen remains undetermined.

Within the ViraFEST assay, antigen-specific CD4+ T cells underwent expansion with viral peptide pools prior to sequencing. With around ten days of culture completed, CD4+ T cells were isolated. Negative nucleocapsid antibody tests before and after vaccination confirmed no previous SARS-CoV-2 infection. Profiled with immunoSEQ multiplex PCR; TCRdb holds only in-frame clones, not every one. The table includes tens of thousands of clones, approximately 80% detected once. Study observations and caveats: Few convalescent patients, and no early post-infection timepoints, were available to the study.

The chain recombines TRBV11-2 with TRBJ1-6, with TRBD1 matching over 8 bases. This material consisted of CD4+ T cells from PBMCs cultured with HCoV-NL63 spike peptides, taken before COVID-19 vaccination. The source of this sequence is a human donor who received a COVID-19 vaccine. The CDR3 DNA sequence: TGTGCCAGCAGCTTGGAGGCAGGGGGCTCACCCCTCCACTTT. Protein sequence: CASSLEAGGSPLHF.